The sequence of this TCR beta chain was determined in a study of T-cell memory formation after mild COVID-19. In the study overall: Largely donor-specific TCR clusters were found. Study observations and caveats: Later expanders leaned CD4+, whereas day 15 to 85 contracting clones were balanced CD4/CD8. Contracting clones localized mainly to CM and EM when CD4+ and mainly to EMRA when CD8+.

There are a few counts of this clonotype. Its specificity is unknown. The CDR3 length is 12 residues. CDR1 and CDR2 from the germline V gene are SQVTM and ANQGSEA. The TCR alpha and TCR beta cDNA libraries, bearing sample barcodes and UMIs, were generated by 5'RACE using constant-segment primers. Via MiXCR, TCRdb re-called the 5' RACE reads, giving one row per CDR3 protein. This sample has just over 400,000 distinct CDR3 sequences; around a quarter occur once, and the top ten carry less than 15%. The chain links TRBV29-1 to TRBJ2-7, with TRBD2 as a possible D gene (8 bases). The material sequenced was PBMCs or a T cell subset sorted from them (not recorded which). The clonotype originates from an adult woman who had mild COVID-19 (a few samples of this study predate the infection). Cell type and time point are not known. CDR3 sequence: CSGTAGAYEQYF. CDR3 sequence (DNA): TGCAGTGGGACAGCGGGGGCCTACGAGCAGTACTTC.